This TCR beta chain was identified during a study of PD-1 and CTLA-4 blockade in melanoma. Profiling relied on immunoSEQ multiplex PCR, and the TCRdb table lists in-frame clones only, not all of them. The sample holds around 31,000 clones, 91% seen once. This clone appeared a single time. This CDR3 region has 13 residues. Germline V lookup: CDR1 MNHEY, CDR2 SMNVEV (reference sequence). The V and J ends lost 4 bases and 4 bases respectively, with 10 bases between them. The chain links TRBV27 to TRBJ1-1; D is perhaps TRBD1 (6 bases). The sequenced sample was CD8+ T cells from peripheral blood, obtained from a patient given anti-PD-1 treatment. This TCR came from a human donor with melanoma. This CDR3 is CASSYGQTTEAFF. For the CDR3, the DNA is TGTGCCAGCAGTTACGGACAGACCACTGAAGCTTTCTTT.